A single sample is the source of the 11 T cell receptor beta chains below, sequenced in a study of T cell repertoires in cytomegalovirus infection. TCRdb used MiXCR to reprocess the reads, holding one entry per CDR3 protein. The sample comprises about 700,000 distinct CDR3 sequences, approximately 33% of which are singletons, and 18% rests with the top ten. No antigen has been identified for these receptors. The specimen comprised cultured PBMCs, sampled from culture after CMV antigen stimulation. The receptors here all came from a human donor in good health (CMV status not recorded). Some clones in this sample may be carry-over from other donors' samples.

V usage is TRBV28 and J usage is TRBJ1-1; 9 bases are a match to TRBD1. The germline V gene encodes CDR1 MDHEN and CDR2 SYDVKM. The V segment lost 4 bases and the J segment 6 bases; nucleotides outside the gene matches: 3. This CDR3 spans 13 amino acids. The CDR3: CASSSDRGAEAFF. The CDR3 nucleotides are TGTGCCAGCAGTTCGGACAGGGGCGCTGAAGCTTTCTTT.

This clonotype was observed many times. This chain's CDR3 is CASSPRDGLYEQYF. The CDR3 region has the DNA TGTGCCAGCAGCCCGAGGGACGGCCTCTACGAGCAGTACTTC. The chain links TRBV7-2 to TRBJ2-7; tentatively, D is TRBD1 or TRBD2 (5 bases each). Trimming cost V 5 bases and J 3 bases, with 14 bases left between them. Looked up from germline, CDR1 is SGHTA and CDR2 is FQGNSA. The CDR3 loop spans 14 amino acids.

In this sample, this clonotype turned up a few times. V and J are TRBV7-2 and TRBJ2-7, with TRBD1 matching over 7 bases. V trimming: 5 bases; J trimming: 2 bases; junction bases outside the gene matches: 6. This CDR3 is built from 14 residues. CDR1 is SGHTA, CDR2 FQGNSA, per germline. The CDR3 coding sequence is TGTGCCAGCAGCCCACTACAGGGGACCTACGAGCAGTACTTC. As protein: CASSPLQGTYEQYF.

This clonotype showed up just a few times. The chain couples TRBV4-1 to TRBJ2-7, with 14 bases aligning to TRBD2. Germline trimming cut 1 base from V and 2 bases from J; bases unmatched to any gene: 4. The length of the CDR3 is 17 residues. Per germline, CDR1 MGHRA and CDR2 YSYEKL. CDR3 loop: CASSQVGTSGSPYEQYV. CDR3 coding DNA: TGCGCCAGCAGCCAAGTGGGGACTAGCGGGAGTCCCTACGAGCAGTACGTC.

This clonotype has more than one count but fewer than ten. The rearrangement joins TRBV2 to TRBJ2-1; 10 bases are a match to TRBD2. The CDR3 consists of 19 residues. The germline gives CDR1 SNHLY, CDR2 FYNNEI. V was clipped by 7 bases and J by 1 base; unmatched bases: 16. In nucleotides, the CDR3 is TGTGCCAGCAACCCCTACCTAGCGGGGGAAGGGGAATCCTACAATGAGCAGTTCTTC. The encoded protein is CASNPYLAGEGESYNEQFF.

This clonotype was recorded at least ten times. V gene TRBV12-3 or TRBV12-4 combines with J gene TRBJ2-7, with 13 bases fitting TRBD2. V lost 6 bases to trimming and J lost 7 bases; unmatched junction nucleotides: 9. The CDR3 loop spans 15 amino acids. CDR3 coding DNA: TGTGCCAGCAGGACCGGACTAGCGGGAGTGGGAGAGCAGTACTTC. Its translation is CASRTGLAGVGEQYF.

V and J are TRBV12-3 or TRBV12-4 and TRBJ1-1; D call uncertain. This CDR3 region has 12 residues. Deletions cut 3 bases from V and 5 bases from J, with 7 bases between. CDR3 coding DNA: TGTGCCAGCAGTTTCTATCGAACTGAAGCTTTCTTT. Residues: CASSFYRTEAFF.

The chain links TRBV27 to TRBJ1-6; D is perhaps TRBD1 (6 bases). This CDR3 contains 13 residues. Trimming removed 3 bases from V and 10 bases from J, with 10 bases in between. CDR1 and CDR2 from the germline V gene are MNHEY and SMNVEV (reference sequence). The CDR3 DNA is TGTGCCAGCAGTTTCGTAGGACAGTCACCCCTCCACTTT. Translated: CASSFVGQSPLHF.

The rearrangement uses TRBV4-3 and TRBJ1-1; D not resolved. Trimming cost V 0 bases and J 6 bases, with 14 bases left between them. Germline CDR1 reads LGHNA; CDR2 reads YSLEER. The CDR3 sequence is 15 residues long. The CDR3 sequence: CASSQDRAAWAEAFF. The DNA of the CDR3 is TGCGCCAGCAGCCAAGATAGGGCGGCATGGGCTGAAGCTTTCTTT.

The table lists this clonotype with a count of one. The chain employs TRBV6-6 and TRBJ2-1; 9 positions match TRBD2. The V gene's germline CDR1 is MNHNY and CDR2 SVGAGI (reference sequence). The CDR3 length is 15 residues. J was trimmed by 8 bases and V by 10 bases; bases with no gene match: 15. The chain's CDR3 is CAIPKGWRGGDEQFF. The CDR3 DNA is TGTGCCATACCTAAGGGCTGGCGGGGGGGGGATGAGCAGTTCTTC.

The rearrangement joins TRBV12-3 or TRBV12-4 to TRBJ2-1, with 12 bases aligning to TRBD1. V trimming: 10 bases; J trimming: 7 bases; junction bases outside the gene matches: 5. The CDR3 extends over 13 amino acids. CDR3 bases: TGTGCCATCGGGACAGGGGGCGGGAATGAGCAGTTCTTC. As protein: CAIGTGGGNEQFF.